The clone carrying this TCR beta chain was recorded many times. The missing CDR3 end, 3 residues past where the read stops, is filled in from the germline J gene. The data were obtained in a study of T cell clonality in common variable immunodeficiency. Trimming shortened V by 7 bases and J by 0 bases, and 20 bases separated the two germline ends. The CDR3 consists of 17 residues. Per the germline V gene, CDR1 is MNHEY and CDR2 is SVGEGT. The protocol was immunoSEQ multiplex PCR, while the TCRdb copy is restricted to in-frame clones and leaves out a portion. There are 75,000 to 85,000 clones in the sample, none observed a single time.

The sequence was obtained from a person aged 18 to 70 in good health. The chain carries TRBV6-2 or TRBV6-3 and TRBJ2-3, with a possible D match to TRBD2 (5 bases). Specimen: peripheral blood mononuclear cells. CDR3 residues: CASTLGRALASTDTQYF. The DNA read from the CDR3 is TGTGCCAGCACCCTCGGGCGGGCACTTGCCAGCACAGATACG.